The 16 T cell receptor beta chains below were found in one sample sequenced in a study of regulatory T cells in long-lasting Graves disease. Assembly of TCR beta libraries relied on iRepertoire HTBI primers together with Arm-PCR of CDR3 regions. TCRdb re-called the multiplex PCR reads with MiXCR, one entry per CDR3 protein. The data show more than 300,000 distinct CDR3 sequences, approximately 12% seen once. Time point denoted: newly diagnosed GD, antithyroid drugs for less than 3 months. RNA from PBMCs was the source of the TCR library. The same specimen was also included in a second study, on T cells in Graves' hyperthyroidism and ophthalmopathy.

The sample consisted of peripheral blood mononuclear cells (PBMCs), taken at new diagnosis, from a patient treated with antithyroid drugs. The receptors were gathered from a woman aged 18-29 years with Graves disease.

The chain links TRBV9 to TRBJ2-1, with D possibly called TRBD1 or TRBD2 (6 bases each). Trimming took 2 bases from V and 1 from J, leaving 10 bases between them. In germline, CDR1 is SGDLS, CDR2 YYNGEE. This CDR3 is 15 amino acids long. Here the CDR3 reads CASSVQGTSYNEQFF. Written as DNA, the CDR3 is TGTGCCAGCAGCGTTCAGGGGACTTCCTACAATGAGCAGTTCTTC.

This clonotype was observed many times. The chain is built from TRBV19 and TRBJ2-3; D is perhaps TRBD1 (6 bases). Per germline, CDR1 LNHDA and CDR2 SQIVND (reference sequence). The V end lost 1 base, the J end lost 5 bases, and 7 bases lay between the germline ends. This CDR3 comprises 13 residues. DNA for the CDR3: TGTGCCAGTAGTATAGCACAGGGAGATACGCAGTATTTT. Its translation: CASSIAQGDTQYF.

This clonotype showed up many times. The V call is TRBV27, the J call TRBJ2-7, with TRBD1 matching 8 bases. Germline CDR1 MNHEY, CDR2 SMNVEV (reference sequence). The CDR3 is made up of 15 amino acids. V shed 5 bases and J 2 bases; nucleotides not matched to a gene: 8. CDR3 bases: TGTGCCAGCAGTCCGGACAGGGAGTCCCCCTACGAGCAGTACTTC. Protein sequence: CASSPDRESPYEQYF.

Here the CDR3 DNA reads TGCGCCAGCAGCGAAGGACTCGTCGGAAACACCATATATTTT. Protein: CASSEGLVGNTIYF. This chain connects TRBV5-1 to TRBJ1-3; D is unresolved. The CDR3 has 14 amino acids. CDR1 SGHRS and CDR2 YFSETQ come from the germline V gene. V dropped 4 bases and J dropped 4 bases, with 12 bases sitting between them.

This sequence joins TRBV29-1 and TRBJ1-1; D is possibly TRBD1 (6 bases). The germline V gene has CDR1 SQVTM and CDR2 ANQGSEA. The CDR3 totals 14 residues. Trimming stripped 1 base from V and 0 bases from J, with 9 bases between. The CDR3 reads CSVEVTGLNTEAFF. The CDR3 nucleotides are TGCAGCGTTGAAGTCACAGGGTTGAACACTGAAGCTTTCTTT. Drawing the rest from reference TRBV29-1 and TRBJ1-1, the complete variable domain is SAVISQKPSRDICQRGTSLTIQCQVDSQVTMMFWYRQQPGQSLTLIATANQGSEATYESGFVIDKFPISRPNLTFSTLTVSNMSPEDSSIYLCSVEVTGLNTEAFFGQGTRLTVV.

This clonotype was recorded many times. This chain links TRBV7-9 with TRBJ2-1, with TRBD2 matching over 13 bases. J was trimmed by 6 bases and V by 0 bases; bases with no gene match: 5. CDR1 SEHNR and CDR2 FQNEAQ come from the germline V gene (reference sequence). The CDR3 spans 17 residues. The CDR3 loop reads CASSLAPGLAGSNEQFF. DNA of the CDR3: TGTGCCAGCAGCTTAGCCCCGGGACTAGCGGGGTCCAATGAGCAGTTCTTC.

In its sample, this clonotype was seen many times. The chain carries TRBV27 and TRBJ1-2; no definite D call. The CDR3 loop spans 13 amino acids. Trimming removed 6 bases from V and 5 bases from J, with 13 bases in between. Germline V lookup: CDR1 MNHEY, CDR2 SMNVEV (reference sequence). This CDR3 is CASRAHVRYGYTF. The DNA for the CDR3 is TGTGCCAGCAGGGCACACGTACGTTATGGCTACACCTTC.

In its sample, this clonotype was seen many times. J is TRBJ1-2 and V is TRBV5-1; 8 bases line up with TRBD1. This CDR3 spans 15 amino acids. The V gene end was trimmed by 0 bases and the J gene end by 7 bases; junction bases not matched to a gene: 8. Per germline, CDR1 SGHRS and CDR2 YFSETQ. CDR3 region: CASSLAGQGMGGYTF. CDR3 DNA: TGCGCCAGCAGCTTGGCCGGACAGGGAATGGGTGGCTACACCTTC.

The genes are TRBV6-2 or TRBV6-3 and TRBJ2-1, with D hard to call. CDR3 length equals 16 residues. The germline V gene has CDR1 MNHEY and CDR2 SVGEGT. V dropped 5 bases and J dropped 1 base, with 15 bases sitting between them. CDR3 sequence reads: CASSPFSGRSYNEQFF. As DNA, the CDR3 is TGTGCCAGCAGTCCTTTTTCTGGTCGGTCCTACAATGAGCAGTTCTTC.

This clonotype occurred many times. The chain couples TRBV20-1 to TRBJ1-6, with no clear D. The length of the CDR3 is 13 residues. In germline, CDR1 is DFQATT, CDR2 SNEGSKA (reference sequence). CDR3: CTGAEMVNSPLHF. CDR3 bases: TGCACCGGCGCCGAGATGGTCAATTCACCCCTCCACTTT.

V and J are TRBV20-1 and TRBJ2-3; 10 bases match TRBD2. The CDR3 consists of 14 residues. Germline V CDR1 and CDR2: DFQATT, SNEGSKA (reference sequence). Losses at the gene ends were 3 bases for V and 5 bases for J; bases not matched to a gene: 5. The CDR3, as DNA: TGCAGTGCTAGGGGAGCGGGGGGGGGAGATACGCAGTATTTT. This encodes CSARGAGGGDTQYF.

In its sample, this clonotype was seen many times. V gene TRBV2 combines with J gene TRBJ2-1; 13 bases align to TRBD2. Trimming at V came to 7 bases and at J to 12 bases, leaving 9 bases not matched to a gene. The V gene's germline CDR1 is SNHLY and CDR2 FYNNEI. This CDR3 is 14 amino acids long. CDR3 loop: CASIGLAGVVRQFF. The DNA for the CDR3 is TGTGCCAGCATTGGACTAGCGGGAGTGGTACGGCAGTTCTTC.

As regards this clonotype: A much larger clone sits a single nucleotide away, making a read error possible. The chain recombines TRBV7-9 with TRBJ1-1; no firm D call. V lost 4 bases, J lost 7 bases, and 34 bases lay in between. Per germline, CDR1 SEHNR and CDR2 FQNEAQ (reference sequence). This CDR3 comprises 20 residues. The CDR3 region has the DNA TGTGCCAGCAGCTCCCACGTCCAACAAATCCTCCATGGGTCACCCTATGAAGCTTTCTTT. Its protein is CASSSHVQQILHGSPYEAFF.

V and J are TRBV2 and TRBJ2-5; D is unresolved. The CDR3 runs 13 residues. The germline V gene has CDR1 SNHLY and CDR2 FYNNEI. The V end was cut by 7 bases, the J end by 5 bases, with 14 bases between. The CDR3 DNA follows: TGTGCCAGCATCGAGGCGAATATCGAGACCCAGTACTTC. Protein: CASIEANIETQYF. Full variable domain (remainder filled in from reference TRBV2 and TRBJ2-5): EPEVTQTPSHQVTQMGQEVILRCVPISNHLYFYWYRQILGQKVEFLVSFYNNEISEKSEIFDDQFSVERPDGSNFTLKIRSTKLEDSAMYFCASIEANIETQYFGPGTRLLVL.

CDR3 coding DNA: TGTGCCAGCAGCTTAGGGATTGCGTTAAACTATGGCTACACCTTC. This sequence encodes CASSLGIALNYGYTF. The chain joins TRBV7-2 to TRBJ1-2; unclear D gene. Germline V gene lookup returns CDR1 SGHTA and CDR2 FQGNSA. The V and J ends lost 1 base and 2 bases respectively, with 11 bases between them. This CDR3 region has 15 residues.

This clonotype was detected ten times or more. The V call is TRBV11-2, the J call TRBJ2-1, with 8 bases lining up with TRBD2. The length of the CDR3 is 13 residues. Germline assignment: CDR1 SGHAT and CDR2 FQNNGV. Germline trimming cut 5 bases from V and 8 bases from J; bases unmatched to any gene: 5. CDR3 region: CASSGTGGYEQFF. The CDR3 coding sequence is TGTGCCAGCAGCGGGACGGGGGGGTATGAGCAGTTCTTC.